Each of the 28 T cell receptor beta chains below was sequenced from the same sample in a study of cytomegalovirus exposure and HLA in healthy donors. Both 60 Vbeta primers and 13 Jbeta primers went into the PCR. Profiling relied on immunoSEQ multiplex PCR, and the TCRdb table lists in-frame clones only, not all of them. The sample lists approximately 150,000 clones; 81% were seen once. The sample was PBMCs. These receptor sequences come from a woman between 50 and 59 years old in good health and CMV-seronegative.

This clone was observed a handful of times. The chain combines TRBV11-2 with TRBJ2-3; TRBD1 is a possible D gene (6 bases). The CDR3 extends over 15 amino acids. The germline V and J ends were trimmed by 5 bases and 3 bases, with 15 bases remaining between them. Germline CDR1 is SGHAT and CDR2 is FQNNGV. DNA for the CDR3: TGTGCCAGCAGCCGTACAGGGATGGGAACAGATACGCAGTATTTT. This sequence encodes CASSRTGMGTDTQYF.

In DNA form, the CDR3 reads TGTGCCAGGGGGACTAGCGGGGGGCCGGGAGATACGCAGTATTTT. As protein: CARGTSGGPGDTQYF. J is TRBJ2-3 and V is TRBV21-1; TRBD2 is the table's D call, not checked against the DNA. TRBV21-1 is a documented pseudogene. The CDR3 covers 15 residues.

As concerns this clone: Other DNA variants within this sample encode the same CDR3. The chain links TRBV6-5 to TRBJ2-5; D is perhaps TRBD2 (5 bases). The CDR3 has 13 amino acids. V shed 6 bases and J shed 5 bases, with 13 bases lying between them. The germline CDR1 and CDR2 sequences are MNHEY and SVGAGI. The CDR3 protein is CASSSRTGETQYF. The DNA for the CDR3 is TGTGCCAGCAGCTCAAGGACGGGGGAGACCCAGTACTTC.

V and J are TRBV25-1 and TRBJ1-2, with unresolved D. From germline, CDR1 is MGHDK and CDR2 SYGVNS. The CDR3 consists of 15 residues. V lost 2 bases and J lost 5, with 15 bases in between. The DNA for the CDR3 is TGTGCCAGCAGTGAAGGGTCAGGATCTGAATATGGCTACACCTTC. Its protein product is CASSEGSGSEYGYTF.

In its sample, this clone was seen a few times. V gene TRBV5-1 combines with J gene TRBJ2-7; 7 nucleotides align to TRBD1. The CDR3 spans 15 residues. Germline CDR1 is SGHRS and CDR2 is YFSETQ. The V gene end was trimmed by 4 bases and the J gene end by 5 bases; junction bases not matched to a gene: 12. Here the CDR3 DNA reads TGCGCCAGCAGCCTCGAGGGACAGCCGATCCACGAGCAGTACTTC. This sequence encodes CASSLEGQPIHEQYF.

This rearrangement joins TRBV28 to TRBJ1-5; tentatively, D is TRBD1 (6 bases). The germline V and J ends were trimmed by 1 base and 7 bases, with 17 bases remaining between them. Germline-derived CDR1 and CDR2 are MDHEN and SYDVKM. This CDR3 region has 16 residues. DNA of the CDR3: TGTGCCAGCAGTTTATCATTCGCGGGGGCGTTACAGCCCCAGCATTTT. This codes for CASSLSFAGALQPQHF.

The V and J genes are TRBV10-3 and TRBJ2-3; possible D gene TRBD2, 6 bases. The germline CDR1 and CDR2 sequences are ENHRY and SYGVKD. This CDR3 comprises 16 residues. V lost 6 bases, J lost 0 bases, and 16 bases lay in between. CDR3 residues: CAISARAGQSTDTQYF. CDR3 DNA sequence: TGTGCCATCAGCGCCCGGGCGGGGCAAAGCACAGATACGCAGTATTTT.

This chain uses TRBV29-1 with TRBJ2-1, with 8 bases lining up with TRBD2. Germline lookup yields CDR1 SQVTM and CDR2 ANQGSEA. This CDR3 contains 14 residues. With 4 bases clipped from V and 3 bases from J, the junction kept 5 bases outside the gene matches. The CDR3 sequence: CSVVYSGDYNEQFF. The CDR3 DNA reads TGCAGCGTTGTATATAGCGGGGACTACAATGAGCAGTTCTTC.

J is TRBJ2-5 and V is TRBV4-2, with TRBD2 identical over 9 bases. The CDR3 runs to 16 residues. CDR1 and CDR2 (germline): LGHNA, YNFKEQ. The ends lost 3 bases at V and 4 bases at J; junction bases unmatched: 9. Written as DNA, the CDR3 is TGTGCCAGCAGCCATGTTCTTAGCGGGAGTGGAGAGACCCAGTACTTC. Amino acid sequence: CASSHVLSGSGETQYF.

The rearrangement links TRBV9 to TRBJ2-7; TRBD1 matches at 8 bases. Trimming took 4 bases from V and 3 from J; bases not matched to a gene: 6. Germline V gene lookup returns CDR1 SGDLS and CDR2 YYNGEE. This CDR3 is built from 14 residues. CDR3 sequence: CASSPFGQGYEQYF. CDR3 sequence (DNA): TGTGCCAGCAGCCCATTCGGACAGGGCTACGAGCAGTACTTC.

On this clone itself: A junction end diverges from the germline sequence, so it may reflect a read error. V is TRBV4-3 and J is TRBJ1-5; TRBD1 is a possible D gene (6 bases). CDR1 and CDR2 (germline): LGHNA, YSLEER. The CDR3 sequence is 13 residues long. The chain's CDR3 is CASGQGRNQPQHF. DNA for the CDR3: TGCGCCAGCGGCCAGGGGAGGAATCAGCCCCAGCATTTT.

This chain uses TRBV7-2 with TRBJ2-7; 7 bases align to TRBD1. Looked up from germline, CDR1 is SGHTA and CDR2 is FQGNSA. The junction had 2 bases not matched to a gene; V was cut back by 5 bases and J by 1 base. The CDR3 spans 13 residues. The CDR3, as DNA: TGTGCCAGCAGCCCGGGACAGTCCTACGAGCAGTACTTC. This codes for CASSPGQSYEQYF.

The V and J genes are TRBV5-5 and TRBJ2-7, with D perhaps TRBD1 (5 bases). Between the trimmed V and J ends, which lost 2 bases and 0 bases, there was a span of 9 bases. CDR1 is SGHKS, CDR2 YYEKEE, per germline (reference sequence). The CDR3 is 14 residues long. The CDR3 region is CASSFGRDSYEQYF. CDR3 in DNA: TGTGCCAGCAGCTTCGGCAGGGACTCCTACGAGCAGTACTTC.

The V call is TRBV7-2, the J call TRBJ2-5; tentatively, D is TRBD1 (7 bases). TRBJ2-7 matches the DNA end more closely, so the J call is doubtful. CDR1 and CDR2 (germline): SGHTA, FQGNSA. This CDR3 spans 12 amino acids. CDR3 DNA: TGTGCCAGCAGCCCAGGGGGGCCCGAGCAGTACTTC. Translation: CASSPGGPEQYF.

For this clone: This sample includes further DNA sequences coding for the same CDR3. The rearrangement links TRBV5-1 to TRBJ1-3; D is possibly TRBD1 (6 bases). This CDR3 has 19 amino acids. V was pared by 0 bases and J by 1 base, with 20 bases between. Germline V gene lookup returns CDR1 SGHRS and CDR2 YFSETQ. CDR3 nucleotide sequence: TGCGCCAGCAGCTTGGAGTCAGGGGAGGGCAGGGTGTCTGGAAACACCATATATTTT. It yields the protein CASSLESGEGRVSGNTIYF. Full variable domain (rest looked up from reference TRBV5-1 and TRBJ1-3): KAGVTQTPRYLIKTRGQQVTLSCSPISGHRSVSWYQQTPGQGLQFLFEYFSETQRNKGNFPGRFSGRQFSNSRSEMNVSTLELGDSALYLCASSLESGEGRVSGNTIYFGEGSWLTVV.

The chain carries TRBV28 and TRBJ2-6; D uncertain. In germline, CDR1 is MDHEN, CDR2 SYDVKM. The CDR3 has 13 residues. The ends were cut back, 5 bases at V and 8 bases at J, with 10 bases in the middle. The CDR3 protein is CASSPGRSNVLTF. CDR3 bases: TGTGCCAGCAGTCCGGGTCGATCCAACGTCCTGACTTTC.

This sequence joins TRBV7-9 and TRBJ1-5; D might be TRBD1 (6 bases). Trimming removed 2 bases from V and 1 base from J, with 6 bases in between. CDR1 SEHNR and CDR2 FQNEAQ come from the germline V gene (reference sequence). The CDR3 spans 14 residues. CDR3 residues: CASSLTGSNQPQHF. CDR3 in DNA: TGTGCCAGCAGCTTAACAGGGAGCAATCAGCCCCAGCATTTT.

The chain joins TRBV6-5 to TRBJ1-2; tentatively, D is TRBD1 (6 bases). CDR3 length equals 13 residues. Trimming took 6 bases from V and 6 from J, leaving 14 bases between them. From germline, CDR1 is MNHEY and CDR2 SVGAGI. In DNA, the CDR3 is TGTGCCAGCAGAACCGGGACAAACCATGGCTACACCTTC. Protein product: CASRTGTNHGYTF.

The V gene is TRBV6-1, the J gene TRBJ2-7; TRBD2 is a possible D gene (5 bases). The CDR3 is 15 residues long. The V end was cut by 6 bases, the J end by 7 bases, with 22 bases between. Germline V gene lookup returns CDR1 MNHNS and CDR2 SASEGT. This CDR3 is CASSYVAGLMREQYF. The CDR3 DNA follows: TGTGCCAGCAGCTATGTGGCGGGCCTCATGAGGGAGCAGTACTTC.

Points on this clone: An end of the junction differs from the germline gene, which may be a read error. The chain is built from TRBV28 and TRBJ2-7; 12 bases line up with TRBD2. CDR3 size: 15 residues. Germline V lookup: CDR1 MDHEN, CDR2 SYDVKM. The chain's CDR3 is CASRPTSGSVYKQYF. The CDR3 nucleotides are TGTGCCAGCAGACCGACTAGCGGGAGTGTCTACAAGCAGTACTTC.

The gene calls are TRBV5-4 and TRBJ1-1, with 8 nucleotides matching TRBD1. Per the germline V gene, CDR1 is SGHNT and CDR2 is YYREEE (reference sequence). The CDR3 runs 15 residues. V gave up 5 bases and J gave up 7 bases; unmatched junction bases: 13. Here the CDR3 DNA reads TGTGCCAGCAGTCCGCCCCGGGACAGGCCCTTTGAAGCTTTCTTT. It encodes CASSPPRDRPFEAFF.

This chain uses TRBV27 with TRBJ2-5, with D possibly being TRBD2 (5 bases). Germline V gene lookup returns CDR1 MNHEY and CDR2 SMNVEV (reference sequence). V lost 5 bases, J lost 1 base, and 8 bases lay in between. The CDR3 sequence is 13 residues long. This CDR3 is CASSGGPQETQYF. In DNA form, the CDR3 reads TGTGCCAGCAGTGGCGGGCCCCAAGAGACCCAGTACTTC.

The chain recombines TRBV7-2 with TRBJ2-5, with 15 bases aligning to TRBD2. V dropped 6 bases and J dropped 5; count of bases not matched to a gene: 7. The CDR3 is made up of 16 amino acids. CDR1 is SGHTA and CDR2 is FQGNSA in the germline V gene. CDR3 protein: CASSYGLAGGYETQYF. Written as DNA, the CDR3 is TGTGCCAGCAGTTACGGACTAGCGGGGGGGTATGAGACCCAGTACTTC.

The J gene is TRBJ1-6, the V gene TRBV6-4, with 8 nucleotides matching TRBD1. Germline V gives CDR1 MRHNA, CDR2 SNTAGT. V lost 6 bases and J lost 6; bases outside the gene matches: 4. This CDR3 has 14 residues. The CDR3 region has the DNA TGTGCCAGCAGAGCCCAGGGGGCTAATTCACCCCTCCACTTT. This sequence encodes CASRAQGANSPLHF.

The chain employs TRBV7-2 and TRBJ2-3, with 8 bases lining up with TRBD2. Germline CDR1 and CDR2: SGHTA and FQGNSA. After removal of 5 bases from V and 4 bases from J, the junction contained 8 bases not matched to a gene. The CDR3 consists of 15 residues. CDR3 nucleotides: TGTGCCAGCAGCCGTACTAGCGGCGGGGCAGATACGCAGTATTTT. Translating it yields CASSRTSGGADTQYF.

CDR3 sequence (DNA): TGTGCCAGTAGTATACAGCGGAACACTGAAGCTTTCTTT. Translating it yields CASSIQRNTEAFF. This rearrangement joins TRBV19 to TRBJ1-1; D is unclear. Germline lookup yields CDR1 LNHDA and CDR2 SQIVND (reference sequence). Trimming left V 2 bases short and J 1 base short, with 5 bases between. The CDR3 contains 13 residues.

The chain links TRBV28 to TRBJ2-4, with TRBD1 as a possible D gene (6 bases). Trimming took off 3 bases at V and 9 bases at J, with 12 bases between the two ends. The CDR3 loop spans 13 amino acids. The germline V gene has CDR1 MDHEN and CDR2 SYDVKM. The CDR3 spells CASSFRQGTIQYF. CDR3 in DNA: TGTGCCAGCAGTTTCAGGCAGGGGACCATTCAGTACTTC.

The chain combines TRBV6-5 with TRBJ2-5, with D possibly TRBD1 on 5 matching bases. Looked up from germline, CDR1 is MNHEY and CDR2 is SVGAGI. CDR3 length: 16 amino acids. Trimming stripped 0 bases from V and 2 bases from J, with 13 bases between. The CDR3 reads CASSYSSGAKQETQYF. CDR3 DNA sequence: TGTGCCAGCAGTTACTCGAGTGGGGCAAAACAAGAGACCCAGTACTTC.